This T cell receptor (beta chain) came from a study of CD8+ T cells in alopecia areata. The wider study: Patients remained on tofacitinib for 6 to 18 months and then went 6 months without it.

Study-level points and caveats: Scalp clonality dropped significantly under tofacitinib, as did expanded CD8+ top-100 clones. Scalp sample data also include resident alphabeta T cells from normal skin.

Treatment specified: oral pan-JAK inhibitor, 5-10 mg twice daily. Reverse transcribed after extraction, RNA yielded cDNA as the sequencing template. Libraries were prepared by immunoSEQ multiplex PCR; TCRdb keeps only in-frame clonotypes and omits some of them. The sample includes more than 95,000 clones, about nine tenths of them seen just once. Only one count was recorded for this clone. What it binds is not known. Germline V gene lookup returns CDR1 SQVTM and CDR2 ANQGSEA. The CDR3 loop spans 11 amino acids. The TCR sequence derives from a human donor with alopecia areata. Sequences were derived from CD8+ T cells sorted from blood, sampled at approximately week 30, from a patient treated with tofacitinib. The genes are TRBV29-1 and TRBJ2-5, with D unclear. The J call could be wrong; TRBJ2-7 is a better fit for the DNA end. CDR3 protein: CSVEGRYEQYF. The CDR3 bases are TGCAGCGTTGAAGGTCGATACGAGCAGTACTTC.